These 15 T cell receptor beta chains originate from one sample sequenced in a study of CD4+ T cells in melanoma. Produced via immunoSEQ multiplex PCR; TCRdb's table is partial and in-frame only. Of 10,000 or so clones listed, under 65% were seen once; the top ten hold about 13%. Input material: cells from a culture (not recorded whether cultured in vitro). Receptor source: a human donor with melanoma.

The chain carries TRBV4-1 and TRBJ1-6; D gene unclear. Germline-derived CDR1 and CDR2 are MGHRA and YSYEKL. This CDR3 spans 16 amino acids. The V end was cut by 3 bases, the J end by 4 bases, with 13 bases between. In DNA form, the CDR3 reads TGCGCCAGCAGCCACGGTTGGGCAGTTTATAATTCACCCCTCCACTTT. Translation: CASSHGWAVYNSPLHF.

This clone was counted only a few times. V and J are TRBV4-2 and TRBJ1-2; no reliable D call. CDR3 length equals 12 residues. CDR1 LGHNA and CDR2 YNFKEQ come from the germline V gene. V shed 3 bases and J shed 5 bases, with 7 bases lying between them. CDR3 sequence: CASSQALYGYTF. In nucleotides, the CDR3 is TGTGCCAGCAGCCAGGCGTTATATGGCTACACCTTC.

The gene calls are TRBV5-4 and TRBJ1-5; D uncertain. The CDR3 spans 13 residues. V was shortened by 3 bases and J by 8 bases, with 12 bases between the two germline ends. The germline CDR1 and CDR2 sequences are SGHNT and YYREEE (reference sequence). The CDR3 DNA sequence: TGTGCCAGCAGCTCCTTCCCGACGGAGCCCCAGCATTTT. Its protein product is CASSSFPTEPQHF.

The CDR3 here is CASSLYRGKNIQYF. Written as DNA, the CDR3 is TGTGCCAGCAGCTTATACAGGGGCAAAAACATTCAGTACTTC. The chain joins TRBV7-8 to TRBJ2-4; TRBD1 matches at 7 bases. From germline, CDR1 is SGHVS and CDR2 FQNEAQ. This CDR3 is built from 14 residues. Unmatched junction bases numbered 1, after V lost 2 bases and J lost 3 bases.

V usage is TRBV4-1 and J usage is TRBJ1-6; D not resolved. V was pared by 4 bases and J by 14 bases, with 9 bases between. From germline, CDR1 is MGHRA and CDR2 YSYEKL. This CDR3 has 11 amino acids. The DNA of the CDR3 is TGCGCCAGCAGCCGACTGCGCACCCTCCACTTT. It specifies CASSRLRTLHF.

The genes are TRBV11-3 and TRBJ1-6; no clear D gene. The CDR3 has 13 amino acids. The V and J ends lost 3 bases and 10 bases respectively, with 10 bases between them. Germline loops: CDR1 SGHNT, CDR2 YENEEA. The CDR3: CASSLEVGSPLHF. The CDR3 bases are TGTGCCAGCAGCTTGGAAGTGGGCTCACCCCTCCACTTT.

The chain combines TRBV27 with TRBJ1-5; D gene unclear. The CDR3 extends over 14 amino acids. Germline CDR1 reads MNHEY; CDR2 reads SMNVEV (reference sequence). With 2 bases removed from V and 0 bases from J, the gap between germline ends came to 5 bases. The CDR3 is CASSLGNSNQPQHF. CDR3 nucleotide sequence: TGTGCCAGCAGTTTAGGCAATAGCAATCAGCCCCAGCATTTT.

The V gene is TRBV6-6, the J gene TRBJ1-2; TRBD1 matches 8 bases. The length of the CDR3 is 14 residues. The ends lost 6 bases at V and 4 bases at J; junction bases unmatched: 7. Per the germline V gene, CDR1 is MNHNY and CDR2 is SVGAGI (reference sequence). The CDR3 reads CASRRQGSLYGYTF. In DNA form, the CDR3 reads TGTGCCAGCAGAAGACAGGGGTCCCTCTATGGCTACACCTTC.

J is TRBJ2-1 and V is TRBV28; D call uncertain. In germline, CDR1 is MDHEN, CDR2 SYDVKM. CDR3 length: 12 amino acids. V lost 5 bases and J 3 bases, leaving 5 bases between the germline ends. The chain's CDR3 is CASSHRYNEQFF. DNA for the CDR3: TGTGCCAGCAGTCATCGCTACAATGAGCAGTTCTTC.

This clone was counted a few times. V gene TRBV5-4 combines with J gene TRBJ1-2; no firm D call. The germline CDR1 and CDR2 sequences are SGHNT and YYREEE (reference sequence). Trimming cost V 0 bases and J 8 bases, with 14 bases left between them. The CDR3 is 14 amino acids. The CDR3 spells CASSLARGRRGYTF. CDR3 bases: TGTGCCAGCAGCTTGGCCCGCGGCCGTCGCGGCTACACCTTC.

V usage is TRBV6-5 and J usage is TRBJ2-3; 7 bases map to TRBD2. Losses at the gene ends were 0 bases for V and 0 bases for J; bases not matched to a gene: 3. The germline V gene encodes CDR1 MNHEY and CDR2 SVGAGI. The CDR3 is made up of 16 amino acids. The CDR3 here is CASSYSSSGSTDTQYF. CDR3 bases: TGTGCCAGCAGTTACTCGTCTAGCGGAAGCACAGATACGCAGTATTTT.

The chain links TRBV7-3 to TRBJ1-4; D may be TRBD1 (6 bases). V was shortened by 6 bases and J by 10 bases, with 21 bases between the two germline ends. CDR1 is SGHTA and CDR2 is FQGTGA in the germline V gene. The CDR3 spans 15 residues. The CDR3 sequence is CASSELRDTAGKLFF. Here the CDR3 DNA reads TGTGCCAGCAGTGAACTCCGGGACACAGCTGGAAAACTGTTTTTT.

The chain has TRBV5-1 and TRBJ1-1, with D unclear. The CDR3 totals 15 residues. CDR1 and CDR2 (germline): SGHRS, YFSETQ. Deletions cut 0 bases from V and 1 base from J, with 10 bases between. The CDR3 DNA reads TGCGCCAGCAGCTTGGTTCCGAGTTCGAACACTGAAGCTTTCTTT. Amino acid sequence: CASSLVPSSNTEAFF. Supplemented by reference TRBV5-1 and TRBJ1-1, the full variable domain reads KAGVTQTPRYLIKTRGQQVTLSCSPISGHRSVSWYQQTPGQGLQFLFEYFSETQRNKGNFPGRFSGRQFSNSRSEMNVSTLELGDSALYLCASSLVPSSNTEAFFGQGTRLTVV.

CDR3 bases: TGTGCCAGCAGCCCTAGGACTAGCGGGGTTATTAAGACCCAGTACTTC. Amino acids: CASSPRTSGVIKTQYF. This chain connects TRBV7-9 to TRBJ2-5, with 12 positions matching TRBD2. Germline assignment: CDR1 SEHNR and CDR2 FQNEAQ (reference sequence). This CDR3 comprises 16 residues. After removal of 5 bases from V and 6 bases from J, the junction contained 10 bases not matched to a gene.

The chain has TRBV7-8 and TRBJ2-1; D may be TRBD1 (5 bases). With 0 bases removed from V and 6 bases from J, the gap between germline ends came to 9 bases. From germline, CDR1 is SGHVS and CDR2 FQNEAQ. This CDR3 is built from 14 residues. In DNA form, the CDR3 reads TGTGCCAGCAGCTTAGCGTGGCAGGGCAATGAGCAGTTCTTC. This gives the protein CASSLAWQGNEQFF.